This passage covers 16 T cell receptor beta chains from one sample sequenced in a study of blood T cells in healthy people across ages. For the second PCR, which ran for roughly 7 to 11 cycles, a sample-barcoded 5' primer and a J-beta primer mix were used. Using its own MiXCR run on the 5' RACE reads, TCRdb lists one record per CDR3 protein. The data show about 1.5 million distinct CDR3 sequences, roughly two fifths seen once. Sequences were obtained from blood. The receptors here all came from a woman aged 18 to 35 in good health.

This clonotype was seen more than once but under ten times. CDR3: CASSQDENYNEQYF. CDR3 coding DNA: TGCGCCAGCAGCCAAGATGAGAACTACAATGAGCAGTACTTC. The rearrangement links TRBV4-3 to TRBJ2-5, with D unclear. This CDR3 has 14 residues. CDR1 is LGHNA and CDR2 is YSLEER in the germline V gene. Trimming stripped 0 bases from V and 11 bases from J, with 16 bases between.

This clonotype was detected a few times. V is TRBV12-3 or TRBV12-4 and J is TRBJ1-1; 9 nucleotides match TRBD1. The CDR3 is 18 residues long. V dropped 5 bases and J dropped 4; count of bases not matched to a gene: 17. CDR3 region: CASSPFPGDRGRVTEAFF. CDR3 bases: TGTGCCAGCAGTCCCTTCCCGGGAGACAGGGGGAGGGTCACTGAAGCTTTCTTT.

V gene TRBV5-1 combines with J gene TRBJ1-3, with D uncertain. Trimming pared 4 bases from V and 3 bases from J, leaving 17 bases between. This CDR3 comprises 16 residues. Germline V gene lookup returns CDR1 SGHRS and CDR2 YFSETQ. The CDR3 here is CASSPIGLQVGNTIYF. The CDR3 nucleotides are TGCGCCAGCAGCCCCATCGGACTTCAGGTTGGAAACACCATATATTTT.

The chain recombines TRBV11-2 with TRBJ2-7; perhaps TRBD1 as D (6 bases). Looked up from germline, CDR1 is SGHAT and CDR2 is FQNNGV. This CDR3 is built from 15 residues. V gave up 0 bases and J gave up 6 bases, with 15 bases separating them. This chain's CDR3 is CASSLDQGRRSEQYF. CDR3 sequence (DNA): TGTGCCAGCAGCTTAGATCAGGGGCGCCGTAGCGAGCAGTACTTC.

This clonotype was seen a handful of times. The genes are TRBV7-8 and TRBJ2-1; D tentatively reads TRBD1 or TRBD2 (5 bases each). Germline values: CDR1 SGHVS, CDR2 FQNEAQ. The V end was cut by 5 bases, the J end by 7 bases, with 12 bases between. The CDR3 runs 13 residues. The CDR3 DNA reads TGTGCCAGCAGCCCCGGGGCACGGAATGAGCAGTTCTTC. Its protein is CASSPGARNEQFF.

The chain carries TRBV7-8 and TRBJ2-3; D unclear. CDR1 and CDR2 (germline): SGHVS, FQNEAQ. The V gene lost 1 base and the J gene lost 2 bases, with 13 bases spanning the gap. This CDR3 region has 16 residues. CDR3 in amino acids: CASSLGVGTFTDTQYF. The CDR3 nucleotides are TGTGCCAGCAGCTTAGGAGTGGGTACTTTCACAGATACGCAGTATTTT.

This clonotype was counted ten times or more. This rearrangement joins TRBV2 to TRBJ2-7; D is unclear. The V gene's germline CDR1 is SNHLY and CDR2 FYNNEI. The germline V and J ends were trimmed by 9 bases and 2 bases, with 14 bases remaining between them. This CDR3 has 13 residues. The CDR3 region has the DNA TGTGCCAGTATCCTTGGTGGGCCCTACGAGCAGTACTTC. This gives the protein CASILGGPYEQYF.

The J gene is TRBJ1-6, the V gene TRBV27; D gene unclear. Germline CDR1 MNHEY, CDR2 SMNVEV (reference sequence). V was pared by 0 bases and J by 9 bases, with 12 bases between. The CDR3 has 15 amino acids. This CDR3 reads CASSLSKGFASPLHF. The CDR3 DNA reads TGTGCCAGCAGTTTATCGAAAGGGTTTGCTTCACCCCTCCACTTT.

The chain employs TRBV9 and TRBJ1-1; TRBD1 might be the D (6 bases). CDR1 SGDLS and CDR2 YYNGEE come from the germline V gene. This CDR3 is built from 13 residues. Trimming cost V 6 bases and J 3 bases, with 12 bases left between them. The CDR3 sequence: CASTRQVDTEAFF. CDR3 nucleotide sequence: TGTGCCAGCACAAGACAGGTCGACACTGAAGCTTTCTTT.

The chain combines TRBV28 with TRBJ2-1; 7 bases match TRBD2. Looked up from germline, CDR1 is MDHEN and CDR2 is SYDVKM. This CDR3 spans 14 amino acids. J was trimmed by 10 bases and V by 6 bases; bases with no gene match: 12. Here the CDR3 reads CASRGTSGTYEQFF. The CDR3 bases are TGTGCCAGCAGGGGGACGAGCGGGACCTACGAGCAGTTCTTC.

DNA for the CDR3: TGCGCCAGCAGCCAGTACAGGGTTGGCTATGGCTACACCTTC. It codes for CASSQYRVGYGYTF. The genes are TRBV4-3 and TRBJ1-2; tentatively, D is TRBD1 (6 bases). The germline V and J ends were trimmed by 3 bases and 4 bases, with 12 bases remaining between them. CDR1 is LGHNA, CDR2 YSLEER, per germline. This CDR3 contains 14 residues.

This clonotype was detected many times. The chain carries TRBV20-1 and TRBJ1-1, with TRBD1 matching 7 bases. The CDR3 runs 12 residues. The V gene's germline CDR1 is DFQATT and CDR2 SNEGSKA (reference sequence). After removal of 2 bases from V and 3 bases from J, the junction contained 0 bases not matched to a gene. CDR3 DNA: TGCAGTGCTAGACAGGGGGACACTGAAGCTTTCTTT. It specifies CSARQGDTEAFF.

The CDR3 loop is CSARVPRVTDTQYF. CDR3 coding DNA: TGCAGTGCTAGAGTCCCCAGGGTCACAGATACGCAGTATTTT. The gene calls are TRBV20-1 and TRBJ2-3, with D perhaps matching TRBD1 (5 bases). Germline lookup yields CDR1 DFQATT and CDR2 SNEGSKA (reference sequence). CDR3 length: 14 residues. Trimming removed 1 base from V and 2 bases from J, with 10 bases in between.

This clonotype was counted many times. This sequence joins TRBV20-1 and TRBJ1-5; 7 bases fit TRBD1. CDR3 length equals 13 residues. Germline V gene lookup returns CDR1 DFQATT and CDR2 SNEGSKA (reference sequence). Losses at the gene ends were 5 bases for V and 5 bases for J; bases not matched to a gene: 6. This chain's CDR3 is CSAQNQGDQPQHF. CDR3 nucleotide sequence: TGCAGTGCTCAGAACCAGGGGGATCAGCCCCAGCATTTT.

The V gene is TRBV5-5, the J gene TRBJ2-1; 10 bases match TRBD2. This CDR3 is 13 amino acids long. From germline, CDR1 is SGHKS and CDR2 YYEKEE (reference sequence). The trim removed 0 bases at V and 15 bases at J, leaving 6 bases unmatched. The chain's CDR3 is CASSLGASGSTFF. The CDR3 DNA reads as TGTGCCAGCAGCTTGGGGGCTAGCGGGAGTACGTTCTTC.

The chain links TRBV7-2 to TRBJ2-3, with 7 bases lining up with TRBD2. Germline trimming cut 0 bases from V and 8 bases from J; bases unmatched to any gene: 5. Germline CDR1 is SGHTA and CDR2 is FQGNSA. The CDR3 extends over 14 amino acids. CDR3 DNA: TGTGCCAGCAGCTTAGCCGGTAGCGGGTCTACGCAGTATTTT. Translation gives CASSLAGSGSTQYF.